These 27 T cell receptor beta chains came from one sample sequenced in a study of blood T cell repertoires in COVID-19. Here immunoSEQ multiplex PCR was the method, and the copy in TCRdb shows in-frame clones only, minus some. The top ten hold 5.5% to 8.5% of the sample, which has roughly 230,000 clones, about nine tenths seen once. The sequencing sample was made of PBMCs or T cells enriched from blood (not recorded which). The receptors come from a man aged 30 to 45 in a cohort exposed to, infected with or recovered from COVID-19 (not recorded which).

This clone was observed a handful of times. The V gene is TRBV11-2, the J gene TRBJ1-2; D call uncertain. The CDR3 totals 16 residues. V was shortened by 4 bases and J by 5 bases, with 20 bases between the two germline ends. Germline CDR1 SGHAT, CDR2 FQNNGV. For the CDR3, the DNA is TGTGCCAGCAGCTCCAGTTCCCATGCTCTAGGATATGGCTACACCTTC. Amino acid sequence: CASSSSSHALGYGYTF.

This chain joins TRBV19 and TRBJ1-4; perhaps TRBD1 as D (5 bases). Trimming pared 2 bases from V and 10 bases from J, leaving 14 bases between. Germline-derived CDR1 and CDR2 are LNHDA and SQIVND (reference sequence). CDR3 size: 14 residues. The CDR3 spells CASSIRGLGLKLFF. CDR3 sequence (DNA): TGTGCCAGTAGTATAAGGGGTCTTGGGTTAAAACTGTTTTTT.

This clone was seen a single time. The chain links TRBV5-1 to TRBJ2-3; D gene unclear. The V and J ends lost 4 bases and 3 bases respectively, with 6 bases between them. This CDR3 is 12 amino acids long. The germline CDR1 and CDR2 sequences are SGHRS and YFSETQ. CDR3 DNA sequence: TGCGCCAGCAGCGTGACAACAGATACGCAGTATTTT. Protein sequence: CASSVTTDTQYF.

A few counts support this clone. The gene calls are TRBV4-1 and TRBJ2-7, with a possible D match to TRBD1 (6 bases). There are 12 residues in the CDR3. Germline V gene data show CDR1 as MGHRA and CDR2 as YSYEKL. V was cut by 2 bases and J by 4 bases, with 6 bases left in between. The CDR3 region is CASSQQGYEQYF. CDR3 DNA sequence: TGCGCCAGCAGCCAACAGGGGTACGAGCAGTACTTC.

This clone was recorded once. The chain combines TRBV19 with TRBJ2-7; 9 positions agree with TRBD1. The CDR3 has 11 amino acids. In germline, CDR1 is LNHDA, CDR2 SQIVND (reference sequence). CDR3 sequence: CASGTGFEQYF. The CDR3 DNA reads TGTGCTTCCGGGACAGGGTTCGAGCAGTACTTC.

The chain has TRBV5-6 and TRBJ1-1; unclear D gene. Germline V CDR1 and CDR2: SGHDT, YYEEEE. CDR3 length: 12 residues. With 1 base removed from V and 7 bases from J, the gap between germline ends came to 8 bases. CDR3 nucleotides: TGTGCCAGCAGCTTGCGACTATATGAAGCTTTCTTT. It specifies CASSLRLYEAFF.

This rearrangement joins TRBV27 to TRBJ1-1, with D tentatively TRBD1 (6 bases). CDR3 length: 14 amino acids. Germline V gene lookup returns CDR1 MNHEY and CDR2 SMNVEV (reference sequence). Trimming pared 4 bases from V and 1 base from J, leaving 10 bases between. The CDR3, as DNA: TGTGCCAGCAGTTACAGGGTCAAGAACACTGAAGCTTTCTTT. This translates into CASSYRVKNTEAFF.

The chain has TRBV19 and TRBJ2-7; D perhaps matches TRBD1 (6 bases). Germline CDR1 is LNHDA and CDR2 is SQIVND (reference sequence). V lost 1 base, J lost 0 bases, and 13 bases lay in between. The CDR3 has 16 amino acids. The CDR3 DNA reads as TGTGCCAGTAGTATAGTTACAGCCAGGGGCTCCTACGAGCAGTACTTC. This sequence encodes CASSIVTARGSYEQYF.

The chain has TRBV28 and TRBJ2-1; D call uncertain. V lost 6 bases to trimming and J lost 7 bases, with 16 bases between them. CDR3 length: 14 residues. Germline CDR1 and CDR2: MDHEN and SYDVKM. As DNA, the CDR3 is TGTGCCAGCAGGACTCTAATTTCTGGGAATGAGCAGTTCTTC. Its translation: CASRTLISGNEQFF.

The chain has TRBV18 and TRBJ1-3; the match to TRBD1 covers 7 bases. V lost 3 bases to trimming and J lost 3 bases; unmatched junction nucleotides: 5. The CDR3 contains 15 residues. Per the germline V gene, CDR1 is KGHSH and CDR2 is LQKENI. This CDR3 is CASSPEQGFGNTIYF. CDR3 nucleotides: TGTGCCAGCTCACCGGAACAGGGGTTTGGAAACACCATATATTTT.

The chain links TRBV9 to TRBJ2-7; possible D gene TRBD2, 6 bases. The length of the CDR3 is 14 residues. Germline V gene data show CDR1 as SGDLS and CDR2 as YYNGEE. Trimming cost V 3 bases and J 2 bases, with 12 bases left between them. Written as DNA, the CDR3 is TGTGCCAGCAGCGGCCGGGACTTCCCCTACGAGCAGTACTTC. As protein: CASSGRDFPYEQYF.

J is TRBJ1-5 and V is TRBV21-1; the D segment call TRBD1 is taken from the table without a DNA check. TRBV21-1 is listed as a pseudogene. This CDR3 spans 20 amino acids. The CDR3 protein is CASSNFMVQGAMEGNQPQHF. The CDR3 nucleotides read TGTGCCAGCAGCAACTTTATGGTTCAGGGCGCAATGGAAGGCAATCAGCCCCAGCATTTT.

The gene calls are TRBV5-1 and TRBJ1-2; 9 bases line up with TRBD1. The V and J ends lost 4 bases and 3 bases, in that order; junction bases with no gene match: 10. Germline V gene sequence: CDR1 SGHRS, CDR2 YFSETQ. The CDR3 sequence is 16 residues long. CDR3 coding DNA: TGCGCCAGCAGCCCGCACCGGGACAGGGAGGACTATGGCTACACCTTC. This sequence encodes CASSPHRDREDYGYTF.

The chain couples TRBV4-1 to TRBJ1-1; 10 nucleotides align to TRBD1. The V gene end was trimmed by 3 bases and the J gene end by 6 bases; junction bases not matched to a gene: 7. Germline V CDR1 and CDR2: MGHRA, YSYEKL. This CDR3 has 15 residues. Written as DNA, the CDR3 is TGCGCCAGCAGCCACAGCGACAGGGGGCAGGCTGAAGCTTTCTTT. It codes for CASSHSDRGQAEAFF.

Concerning this clone: Other DNA variants within this sample encode the same CDR3. The chain uses TRBV9 and TRBJ1-1; unclear D gene. Trimming took off 0 bases at V and 1 base at J, with 7 bases between the two ends. The CDR3 has 14 amino acids. Per germline, CDR1 SGDLS and CDR2 YYNGEE. In DNA form, the CDR3 reads TGTGCCAGCAGCGTAGCCGCAGGGAACACTGAAGCTTTCTTT. Protein: CASSVAAGNTEAFF. The complete variable domain, with remaining parts taken from reference TRBV9 and TRBJ1-1, reads DSGVTQTPKHLITATGQRVTLRCSPRSGDLSVYWYQQSLDQGLQFLIQYYNGEERAKGNILERFSAQQFPDLHSELNLSSLELGDSALYFCASSVAAGNTEAFFGQGTRLTVV.

The chain is built from TRBV6-5 and TRBJ2-7; the D gene is possibly TRBD1 (6 bases). Germline-derived CDR1 and CDR2 are MNHEY and SVGAGI. The CDR3 length is 14 residues. Trimming took 5 bases from V and 3 from J, leaving 14 bases between them. CDR3 DNA: TGTGCCAGCAGTCAGGACAGTTCCGGCTACGAGCAGTACTTC. Amino acids: CASSQDSSGYEQYF.

This clone has only a few counts. The chain couples TRBV12-3 or TRBV12-4 to TRBJ1-1; D is unresolved. CDR3 length: 13 residues. Trimming stripped 5 bases from V and 0 bases from J, with 7 bases between. The CDR3 DNA reads as TGTGCCAGCAGTCTCCACATGAACACTGAAGCTTTCTTT. Translating it yields CASSLHMNTEAFF.

The CDR3 spells CASSPGTSGMNTQYF. CDR3 nucleotides: TGTGCCAGCAGCCCAGGGACTAGCGGGATGAATACGCAGTATTTT. The rearrangement joins TRBV7-3 to TRBJ2-3; TRBD2 agrees at 13 bases. V lost 5 bases and J lost 7; bases outside the gene matches: 6. The germline CDR1 and CDR2 sequences are SGHTA and FQGTGA. The CDR3 contains 15 residues.

The CDR3 region has the DNA TGCGCCAGCAGCTCGGGACTCCTCCGTCGTCGTACAGATACGCAGTATTTT. Translating gives CASSSGLLRRRTDTQYF. This sequence joins TRBV5-1 and TRBJ2-3, with D possibly matching TRBD2 (6 bases). The CDR3 is 17 residues long. Germline V lookup: CDR1 SGHRS, CDR2 YFSETQ. Trimming cost V 3 bases and J 3 bases, with 20 bases left between them.

The chain joins TRBV6-5 to TRBJ1-5; 8 nucleotides agree with TRBD1. Trimming cost V 3 bases and J 7 bases; bases outside gene matches: 5. This CDR3 has 14 amino acids. Germline lookup yields CDR1 MNHEY and CDR2 SVGAGI. The CDR3 sequence: CASSYQGAGQPQHF. DNA for the CDR3: TGTGCCAGCAGTTATCAGGGGGCTGGACAGCCCCAGCATTTT.

The genes are TRBV27 and TRBJ1-2, with a weak D call TRBD1 (6 bases). Germline lookup yields CDR1 MNHEY and CDR2 SMNVEV (reference sequence). V lost 3 bases to trimming and J lost 1 base, with 9 bases between them. The length of the CDR3 is 14 residues. The CDR3 spells CASSFAGDNYGYTF. The CDR3 nucleotides read TGTGCCAGCAGTTTTGCAGGGGATAACTATGGCTACACCTTC.

The table lists this clone with a count of one. The chain has TRBV27 and TRBJ1-4, with TRBD1 matching 10 bases. This CDR3 has 14 amino acids. Germline assignment: CDR1 MNHEY and CDR2 SMNVEV (reference sequence). The trim removed 6 bases at V and 6 bases at J, leaving 4 bases unmatched. The CDR3 DNA reads TGTGCCAGCAGCTCGGGACAGGGGTATGAAAAACTGTTTTTT. As protein: CASSSGQGYEKLFF. Complete variable domain (other parts from reference TRBV27 and TRBJ1-4): EAQVTQNPRYLITVTGKKLTVTCSQNMNHEYMSWYRQDPGLGLRQIYYSMNVEVTDKGDVPEGYKVSRKEKRNFPLILESPSPNQTSLYFCASSSGQGYEKLFFGSGTQLSVL.

The genes are TRBV28 and TRBJ2-3; 7 nucleotides align to TRBD2. Germline V gene lookup returns CDR1 MDHEN and CDR2 SYDVKM. CDR3 length: 13 amino acids. The V segment lost 4 bases and the J segment 8 bases; nucleotides outside the gene matches: 6. The CDR3 DNA sequence: TGTGCCAGCAGTTGGGAGGGGCCTGCTACGCAGTATTTT. It specifies CASSWEGPATQYF. The variable domain in full, completed from reference TRBV28 and TRBJ2-3, reads DVKVTQSSRYLVKRTGEKVFLECVQDMDHENMFWYRQDPGLGLRLIYFSYDVKMKEKGDIPEGYSVSREKKERFSLILESASTNQTSMYLCASSWEGPATQYFGPGTRLTVL.

The rearrangement links TRBV7-3 to TRBJ2-1; no firm D call. In germline, CDR1 is SGHTA, CDR2 FQGTGA. V was clipped by 5 bases and J by 5 bases, with 16 bases between them. This CDR3 spans 15 amino acids. The CDR3 nucleotides read TGTGCCAGCAGCCAAGACTCCCGACCCAACAATGAGCAGTTCTTC. It encodes CASSQDSRPNNEQFF.

The rearrangement joins TRBV4-1 to TRBJ1-2; D unresolved. With 1 base removed from V and 4 bases from J, the gap between germline ends came to 10 bases. This CDR3 comprises 14 residues. Germline-derived CDR1 and CDR2 are MGHRA and YSYEKL. For the CDR3, the DNA is TGCGCCAGCAGCCAAGGGGCAGGTTCCTATGGCTACACCTTC. Protein sequence: CASSQGAGSYGYTF.

Here the CDR3 reads CASSLVQTQSGNTIYF. The CDR3 nucleotides are TGCGCCAGCAGCTTGGTTCAGACTCAATCTGGAAACACCATATATTTT. The chain couples TRBV5-1 to TRBJ1-3, with D unresolved. There are 16 residues in the CDR3. V lost 0 bases, J lost 1 base, and 11 bases lay in between. Germline V gene lookup returns CDR1 SGHRS and CDR2 YFSETQ. The full variable domain, with the rest looked up from reference TRBV5-1 and TRBJ1-3, is KAGVTQTPRYLIKTRGQQVTLSCSPISGHRSVSWYQQTPGQGLQFLFEYFSETQRNKGNFPGRFSGRQFSNSRSEMNVSTLELGDSALYLCASSLVQTQSGNTIYFGEGSWLTVV.

Relative to its sample, this clone is medium-sized. The genes are TRBV27 and TRBJ2-1; unclear D gene. From germline, CDR1 is MNHEY and CDR2 SMNVEV (reference sequence). This CDR3 is built from 15 residues. V lost 10 bases, J lost 7 bases, and 23 bases lay in between. The CDR3 DNA is TGTGCCACCCGCCTATCGGAAATAGCTGTGAATGAGCAGTTCTTC. Translating it yields CATRLSEIAVNEQFF.